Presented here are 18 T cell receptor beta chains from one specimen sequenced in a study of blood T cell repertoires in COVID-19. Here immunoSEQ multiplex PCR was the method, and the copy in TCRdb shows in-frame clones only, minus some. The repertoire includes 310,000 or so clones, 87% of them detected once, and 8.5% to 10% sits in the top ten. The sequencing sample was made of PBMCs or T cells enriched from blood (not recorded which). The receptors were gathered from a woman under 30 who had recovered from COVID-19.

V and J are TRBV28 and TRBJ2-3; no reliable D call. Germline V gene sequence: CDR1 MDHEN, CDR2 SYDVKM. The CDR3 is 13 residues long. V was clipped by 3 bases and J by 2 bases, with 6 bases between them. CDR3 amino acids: CASSFPNTDTQYF. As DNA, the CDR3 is TGTGCCAGCAGTTTCCCAAACACAGATACGCAGTATTTT.

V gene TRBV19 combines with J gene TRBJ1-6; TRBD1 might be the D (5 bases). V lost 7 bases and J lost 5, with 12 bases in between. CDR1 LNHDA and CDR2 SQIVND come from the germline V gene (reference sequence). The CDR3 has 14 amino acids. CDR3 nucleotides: TGTGCCAGTACCCTCAGGGATGATAATTCACCCCTCCACTTT. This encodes CASTLRDDNSPLHF.

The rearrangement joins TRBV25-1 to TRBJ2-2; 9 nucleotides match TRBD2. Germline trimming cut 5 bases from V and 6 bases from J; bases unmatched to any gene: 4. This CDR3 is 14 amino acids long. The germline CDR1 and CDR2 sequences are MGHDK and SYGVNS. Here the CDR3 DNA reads TGTGCCAGCAGTTTAGCGGGAGAGGCCGGGGAGCTGTTTTTT. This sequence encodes CASSLAGEAGELFF.

The CDR3 spells CASRQGDYGYTF. The CDR3 DNA is TGTGCCAGCAGGCAGGGTGACTATGGCTACACCTTC. V is TRBV12-3 or TRBV12-4 and J is TRBJ1-2, with D perhaps matching TRBD1 (5 bases). CDR3 length: 12 amino acids. V was clipped by 6 bases and J by 3 bases, with 8 bases between them.

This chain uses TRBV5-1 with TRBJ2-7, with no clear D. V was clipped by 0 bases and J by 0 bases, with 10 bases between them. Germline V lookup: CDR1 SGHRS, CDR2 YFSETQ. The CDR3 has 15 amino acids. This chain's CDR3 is CASSLVPRSSYEQYF. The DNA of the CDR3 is TGCGCCAGCAGCTTGGTACCGAGGAGCTCCTACGAGCAGTACTTC.

The CDR3 loop is CASSFGNLAGYTF. The CDR3 bases are TGTGCCAGCAGTTTCGGGAATCTGGCTGGCTACACCTTC. This rearrangement joins TRBV12-3 or TRBV12-4 to TRBJ1-2; D is undetermined. CDR3 size: 13 residues. Trimming shortened V by 3 bases and J by 7 bases, and 12 bases separated the two germline ends.

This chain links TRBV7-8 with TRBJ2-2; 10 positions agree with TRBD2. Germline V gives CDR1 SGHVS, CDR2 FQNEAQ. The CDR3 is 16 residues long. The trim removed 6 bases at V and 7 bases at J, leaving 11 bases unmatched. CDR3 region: CASRRLAGSNSGELFF. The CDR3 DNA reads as TGTGCCAGCAGACGACTAGCGGGTTCTAATAGCGGGGAGCTGTTTTTT.

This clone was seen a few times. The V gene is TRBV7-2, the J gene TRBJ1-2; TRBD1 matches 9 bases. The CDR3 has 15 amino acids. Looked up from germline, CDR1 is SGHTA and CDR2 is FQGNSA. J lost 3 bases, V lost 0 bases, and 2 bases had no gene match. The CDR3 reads CASSLAGQGYYGYTF. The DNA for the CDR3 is TGTGCCAGCAGCTTAGCCGGACAGGGGTACTATGGCTACACCTTC.

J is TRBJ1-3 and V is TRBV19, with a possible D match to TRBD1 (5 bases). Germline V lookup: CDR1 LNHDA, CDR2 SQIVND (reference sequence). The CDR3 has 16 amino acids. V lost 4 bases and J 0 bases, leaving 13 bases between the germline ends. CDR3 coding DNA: TGTGCCAGTAGTAGCCGGGGGTACGGCTCTGGAAACACCATATATTTT. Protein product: CASSSRGYGSGNTIYF.

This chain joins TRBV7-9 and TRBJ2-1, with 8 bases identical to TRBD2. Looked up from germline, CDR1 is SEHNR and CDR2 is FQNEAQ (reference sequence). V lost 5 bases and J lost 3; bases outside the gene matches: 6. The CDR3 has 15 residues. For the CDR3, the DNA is TGTGCCAGCAGCATCCGGGGACTAGTCTACAATGAGCAGTTCTTC. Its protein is CASSIRGLVYNEQFF.

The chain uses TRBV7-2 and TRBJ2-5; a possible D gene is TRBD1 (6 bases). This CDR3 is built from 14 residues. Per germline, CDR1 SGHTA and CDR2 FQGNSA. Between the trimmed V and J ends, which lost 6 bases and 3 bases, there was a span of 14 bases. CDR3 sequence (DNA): TGTGCCAGCAGTCCTCTCGGACAGAAAGAGACCCAGTACTTC. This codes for CASSPLGQKETQYF.

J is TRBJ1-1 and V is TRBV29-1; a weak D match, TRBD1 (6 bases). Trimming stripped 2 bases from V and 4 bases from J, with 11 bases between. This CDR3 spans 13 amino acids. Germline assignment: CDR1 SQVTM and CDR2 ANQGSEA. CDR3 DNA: TGCAGCGTTGAACAGGGGATTCGCACTGAAGCTTTCTTT. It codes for CSVEQGIRTEAFF. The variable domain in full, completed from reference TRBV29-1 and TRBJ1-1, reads SAVISQKPSRDICQRGTSLTIQCQVDSQVTMMFWYRQQPGQSLTLIATANQGSEATYESGFVIDKFPISRPNLTFSTLTVSNMSPEDSSIYLCSVEQGIRTEAFFGQGTRLTVV.

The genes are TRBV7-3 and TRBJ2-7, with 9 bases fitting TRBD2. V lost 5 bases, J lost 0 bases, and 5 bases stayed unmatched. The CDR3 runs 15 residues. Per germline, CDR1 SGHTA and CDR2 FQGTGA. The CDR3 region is CASSRAGGTSYEQYF. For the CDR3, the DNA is TGTGCCAGCAGCCGAGCGGGGGGTACCTCCTACGAGCAGTACTTC.

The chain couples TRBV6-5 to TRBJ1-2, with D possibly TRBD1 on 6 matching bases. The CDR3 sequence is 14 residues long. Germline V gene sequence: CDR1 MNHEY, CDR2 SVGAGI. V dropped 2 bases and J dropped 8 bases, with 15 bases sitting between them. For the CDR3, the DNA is TGTGCCAGCAGTTACGGGGGGGGCGCTGAGGGCTACACCTTC. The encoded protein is CASSYGGGAEGYTF.

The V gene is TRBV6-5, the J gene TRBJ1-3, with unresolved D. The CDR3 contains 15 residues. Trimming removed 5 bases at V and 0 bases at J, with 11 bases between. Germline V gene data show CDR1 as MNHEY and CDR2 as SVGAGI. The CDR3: CASSPSAGSGNTIYF. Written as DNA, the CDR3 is TGTGCCAGCAGTCCTTCTGCAGGCTCTGGAAACACCATATATTTT.

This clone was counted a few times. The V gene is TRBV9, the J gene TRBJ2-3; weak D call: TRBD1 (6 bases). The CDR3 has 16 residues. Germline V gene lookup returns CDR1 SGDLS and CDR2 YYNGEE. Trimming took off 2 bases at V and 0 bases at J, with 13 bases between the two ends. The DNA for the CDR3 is TGTGCCAGCAGCGTTACAGGGTCTGCTAGCACAGATACGCAGTATTTT. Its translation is CASSVTGSASTDTQYF. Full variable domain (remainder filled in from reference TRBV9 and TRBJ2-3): DSGVTQTPKHLITATGQRVTLRCSPRSGDLSVYWYQQSLDQGLQFLIQYYNGEERAKGNILERFSAQQFPDLHSELNLSSLELGDSALYFCASSVTGSASTDTQYFGPGTRLTVL.

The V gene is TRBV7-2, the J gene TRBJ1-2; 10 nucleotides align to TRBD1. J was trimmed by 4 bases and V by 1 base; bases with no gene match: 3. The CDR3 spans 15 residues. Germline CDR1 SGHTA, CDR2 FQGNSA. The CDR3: CASSLGTGGGYGYTF. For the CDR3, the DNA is TGTGCCAGCAGCTTAGGGACAGGGGGAGGCTATGGCTACACCTTC.

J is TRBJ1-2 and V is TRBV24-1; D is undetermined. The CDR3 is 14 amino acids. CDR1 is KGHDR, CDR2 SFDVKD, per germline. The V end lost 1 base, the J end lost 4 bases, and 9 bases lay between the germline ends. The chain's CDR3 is CATSDLNFIYGYTF. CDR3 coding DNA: TGTGCCACCAGTGATTTAAACTTCATCTATGGCTACACCTTC.